The 27 T cell receptor beta chains in this list originate from one sample, sequenced in a study of blood T cell repertoires in COVID-19. The protocol was immunoSEQ multiplex PCR, while the TCRdb copy is restricted to in-frame clones and leaves out a portion. Among roughly 220,000 clones listed, 88% were seen once. The sequenced sample consisted of PBMCs or T cells enriched from blood (not recorded which). These receptors all come from a woman aged 25 to 39 who had recovered from COVID-19.

As regards this clone: Distinct nucleotide sequences in the sample also encode this CDR3. This chain joins TRBV12-3 or TRBV12-4 and TRBJ1-2; TRBD1 is a possible D gene (5 bases). The CDR3 spans 13 residues. V gave up 3 bases and J gave up 2 bases, with 7 bases separating them. The CDR3 DNA is TGTGCCAGCAGTTTGCCAGGGAACTATGGCTACACCTTC. It is translated as CASSLPGNYGYTF.

This clone turned up a few times. The chain links TRBV7-9 to TRBJ2-2, with D possibly being TRBD1 (5 bases). The CDR3 extends over 14 amino acids. V lost 5 bases to trimming and J lost 7 bases, with 14 bases between them. Germline V CDR1 and CDR2: SEHNR, FQNEAQ (reference sequence). As DNA, the CDR3 is TGTGCCAGCAGCCCTACTCAGACAGACGGGGAGCTGTTTTTT. Protein product: CASSPTQTDGELFF.

The chain has TRBV19 and TRBJ1-5, with D perhaps TRBD1 (5 bases). The CDR3 runs to 15 residues. Deletions cut 4 bases from V and 2 bases from J, with 12 bases between. Germline CDR1 reads LNHDA; CDR2 reads SQIVND (reference sequence). CDR3 protein: CASSRGGAGNQPQHF. The DNA for the CDR3 is TGTGCCAGTAGTAGGGGAGGGGCGGGCAATCAGCCCCAGCATTTT.

CDR3 in DNA: TGTGCCAGTAGTTACGACAGGACTTATAGCAATCAGCCCCAGCATTTT. Amino acid sequence: CASSYDRTYSNQPQHF. This chain joins TRBV19 and TRBJ1-5, with D possibly TRBD1 on 6 matching bases. V lost 5 bases and J 0 bases, leaving 14 bases between the germline ends. The CDR3 is 16 residues long. Germline loops: CDR1 LNHDA, CDR2 SQIVND (reference sequence).

This clone has just one count. The chain couples TRBV9 to TRBJ2-3; 10 bases map to TRBD2. V lost 0 bases, J lost 3 bases, and 1 base stayed unmatched. This CDR3 contains 15 residues. From germline, CDR1 is SGDLS and CDR2 YYNGEE. The CDR3 nucleotides are TGTGCCAGCAGCGTAGTACTAGCGGGGACAGATACGCAGTATTTT. It specifies CASSVVLAGTDTQYF.

This clone was picked up a small number of times. The V gene is TRBV4-2, the J gene TRBJ1-2, with no clear D. Germline CDR1 LGHNA, CDR2 YNFKEQ. This CDR3 has 14 amino acids. Trimming took 1 base from V and 2 from J, leaving 8 bases between them. The CDR3 region is CASSQGVKNYGYTF. CDR3 nucleotide sequence: TGTGCCAGCAGCCAAGGTGTCAAAAACTATGGCTACACCTTC.

The V and J genes are TRBV6-5 and TRBJ1-6; D is unresolved. V dropped 4 bases and J dropped 7 bases, with 8 bases sitting between them. This CDR3 is built from 13 residues. Per the germline V gene, CDR1 is MNHEY and CDR2 is SVGAGI. The CDR3 nucleotides read TGTGCCAGCAGTTCCATGAGGAATTCACCCCTCCACTTT. This translates into CASSSMRNSPLHF.

This clone was observed a single time. Other DNA sequences from this sample encode an identical CDR3 as well. V is TRBV4-3 and J is TRBJ1-2; perhaps TRBD1 as D (6 bases). Germline assignment: CDR1 LGHNA and CDR2 YSLEER. The V end lost 0 bases, the J end lost 2 bases, and 10 bases lay between the germline ends. This CDR3 spans 15 amino acids. The CDR3 DNA is TGCGCCAGCAGCCAAGATAGAGACAGGAACTATGGCTACACCTTC. Residues: CASSQDRDRNYGYTF.

Worth noting for this clone: The same CDR3 is also encoded by other DNA sequences in this sample. The chain uses TRBV7-9 and TRBJ1-2; the match to TRBD1 covers 9 bases. The CDR3 has 13 residues. V lost 6 bases, J lost 8 bases, and 7 bases stayed unmatched. CDR1 and CDR2 (germline): SEHNR, FQNEAQ (reference sequence). CDR3 region: CASSPQGAHGYTF. Here the CDR3 DNA reads TGTGCCAGCAGTCCACAGGGGGCGCACGGCTACACCTTC.

The chain has TRBV7-3 and TRBJ2-3; no reliable D call. The germline CDR1 and CDR2 sequences are SGHTA and FQGTGA. V was pared by 0 bases and J by 0 bases, with 16 bases between. The CDR3 is made up of 18 amino acids. The DNA for the CDR3 is TGTGCCAGCAGCTTAACGACGATGGGCCTCAGGAGCACAGATACGCAGTATTTT. Protein: CASSLTTMGLRSTDTQYF.

The chain links TRBV7-8 to TRBJ1-5, with a tentative D call TRBD1 (6 bases). Per germline, CDR1 SGHVS and CDR2 FQNEAQ. The CDR3 has 17 amino acids. Trimming stripped 1 base from V and 0 bases from J, with 13 bases between. CDR3 DNA sequence: TGTGCCAGCAGCTTAGGGGGACACGGATATAGCAATCAGCCCCAGCATTTT. Translation: CASSLGGHGYSNQPQHF.

This sequence joins TRBV3-1 (or the pseudogene TRBV3-2) and TRBJ1-1; 8 bases are shared with TRBD1. CDR1 is LGHDT, CDR2 YNNKEL, per germline (reference sequence). This CDR3 is built from 15 residues. With V trimmed by 1 base and J by 1 base, 2 bases remained unmatched. CDR3 sequence reads: CASSQAGQGNTEAFF. As DNA, the CDR3 is TGTGCCAGCAGCCAAGCCGGACAGGGGAACACTGAAGCTTTCTTT.

This clone was detected only once. The chain has TRBV25-1 and TRBJ1-2; 11 positions match TRBD1. This CDR3 is built from 17 residues. CDR1 MGHDK and CDR2 SYGVNS come from the germline V gene. J was trimmed by 2 bases and V by 6 bases; bases with no gene match: 11. CDR3 sequence reads: CASRDGQGALINYGYTF. CDR3 nucleotides: TGTGCCAGCAGAGACGGACAGGGGGCCCTAATAAACTATGGCTACACCTTC.

The chain has TRBV27 and TRBJ2-1; unclear D gene. Germline V gene lookup returns CDR1 MNHEY and CDR2 SMNVEV (reference sequence). Trimming took 3 bases from V and 5 from J, leaving 5 bases between them. CDR3 length: 12 amino acids. The CDR3 DNA is TGTGCCAGCAGTTTGGCAGACAATGAGCAGTTCTTC. Translation: CASSLADNEQFF.

This chain links TRBV7-3 with TRBJ2-1; 8 nucleotides line up with TRBD2. CDR1 and CDR2 (germline): SGHTA, FQGTGA. This CDR3 has 15 amino acids. The V segment lost 5 bases and the J segment 2 bases; nucleotides outside the gene matches: 5. The CDR3 sequence: CASSSSGVPYNEQFF. The DNA for the CDR3 is TGTGCCAGCAGCAGTAGCGGGGTACCCTACAATGAGCAGTTCTTC.

The gene calls are TRBV29-1 and TRBJ1-1, with a possible D match to TRBD1 (5 bases). The CDR3 is made up of 13 amino acids. Germline CDR1 and CDR2: SQVTM and ANQGSEA. The germline V and J ends were trimmed by 4 bases and 5 bases, with 14 bases remaining between them. The CDR3 loop reads CSVGAGGGTEAFF. DNA of the CDR3: TGCAGCGTTGGGGCGGGTGGGGGGACTGAAGCTTTCTTT.

V and J are TRBV19 and TRBJ1-1; the match to TRBD1 covers 8 bases. The CDR3 consists of 14 residues. The germline V gene has CDR1 LNHDA and CDR2 SQIVND (reference sequence). After removal of 5 bases from V and 4 bases from J, the junction contained 6 bases not matched to a gene. CDR3 sequence reads: CASSWTGMGTEAFF. The DNA of the CDR3 is TGTGCCAGTAGTTGGACAGGGATGGGCACTGAAGCTTTCTTT.

There are a few counts of this clone. The rearrangement joins TRBV9 to TRBJ2-5; 7 nucleotides align to TRBD1. Looked up from germline, CDR1 is SGDLS and CDR2 is YYNGEE. Losses at the gene ends were 3 bases for V and 5 bases for J; bases not matched to a gene: 7. The CDR3 totals 14 residues. Here the CDR3 reads CASSGDSGRETQYF. The CDR3 DNA sequence: TGTGCCAGCAGCGGGGACAGTGGCCGGGAGACCCAGTACTTC. Together with reference TRBV9 and TRBJ2-5, the CDR3 gives the full variable domain: DSGVTQTPKHLITATGQRVTLRCSPRSGDLSVYWYQQSLDQGLQFLIQYYNGEERAKGNILERFSAQQFPDLHSELNLSSLELGDSALYFCASSGDSGRETQYFGPGTRLLVL.

The CDR3 bases are TGTGCCAGCAGCTTATTGGGCAGTCGGGAGACCCAGTACTTC. This gives the protein CASSLLGSRETQYF. The genes are TRBV7-3 and TRBJ2-5; D is unresolved. V lost 2 bases and J 5 bases, leaving 12 bases between the germline ends. From germline, CDR1 is SGHTA and CDR2 FQGTGA. CDR3 length: 14 residues.

The J gene is TRBJ1-4, the V gene TRBV7-8; possibly TRBD1 for D (5 bases). The CDR3 contains 18 residues. Trimming stripped 2 bases from V and 7 bases from J, with 23 bases between. The germline V gene encodes CDR1 SGHVS and CDR2 FQNEAQ. The CDR3 DNA reads as TGTGCCAGCAGCTTAAATGACAGAACCGGTTGGTACTTTGAAAAACTGTTTTTT. Its protein product is CASSLNDRTGWYFEKLFF.

This rearrangement joins TRBV27 to TRBJ1-2; D is possibly TRBD1 (5 bases). The V gene's germline CDR1 is MNHEY and CDR2 SMNVEV (reference sequence). V lost 6 bases and J 7 bases, leaving 18 bases between the germline ends. This CDR3 is 14 amino acids long. The CDR3 coding sequence is TGTGCCAGCAGCAGTATCTCGGGGGTCGGTGGCTACACCTTC. Protein sequence: CASSSISGVGGYTF.

The rearrangement links TRBV7-2 to TRBJ2-3; D gene ambiguous. V shed 1 base and J shed 2 bases, with 4 bases lying between them. Germline V gene sequence: CDR1 SGHTA, CDR2 FQGNSA. There are 13 residues in the CDR3. CDR3 protein: CASSLDYTDTQYF. The CDR3 DNA reads as TGTGCCAGCAGCTTAGACTACACAGATACGCAGTATTTT.

The V gene is TRBV5-1, the J gene TRBJ2-7, with 8 bases identical to TRBD1. CDR1 is SGHRS, CDR2 YFSETQ, per germline. This CDR3 spans 15 amino acids. The ends lost 4 bases at V and 0 bases at J; junction bases unmatched: 6. In DNA form, the CDR3 reads TGCGCCAGCAGCGTGGGACAGGACTCCTCCTACGAGCAGTACTTC. Its translation is CASSVGQDSSYEQYF.

The chain uses TRBV6-5 and TRBJ1-2; no clear D. Trimming took 10 bases from V and 1 from J, leaving 13 bases between them. This CDR3 has 13 residues. The germline V gene encodes CDR1 MNHEY and CDR2 SVGAGI. Here the CDR3 DNA reads TGTGCCACCCAGGAGGGAATTAACTATGGCTACACCTTC. It yields the protein CATQEGINYGYTF.

The chain joins TRBV5-4 to TRBJ2-3; D perhaps matches TRBD2 (6 bases). The CDR3 runs 16 residues. CDR1 is SGHNT, CDR2 YYREEE, per germline (reference sequence). V shed 4 bases and J shed 0 bases, with 15 bases lying between them. CDR3 protein: CASSPLSRGSTDTQYF. DNA of the CDR3: TGTGCCAGCAGCCCCCTCTCGCGGGGCAGCACAGATACGCAGTATTTT.

The chain carries TRBV9 and TRBJ2-3; D remains ambiguous. The V and J ends lost 0 bases and 6 bases respectively, with 11 bases between them. CDR1 and CDR2 from the germline V gene are SGDLS and YYNGEE. The CDR3 runs to 14 residues. CDR3: CASSVEPGWDTQYF. The CDR3 DNA follows: TGTGCCAGCAGCGTAGAGCCAGGCTGGGATACGCAGTATTTT. Full variable domain (remainder filled in from reference TRBV9 and TRBJ2-3): DSGVTQTPKHLITATGQRVTLRCSPRSGDLSVYWYQQSLDQGLQFLIQYYNGEERAKGNILERFSAQQFPDLHSELNLSSLELGDSALYFCASSVEPGWDTQYFGPGTRLTVL.

The rearrangement links TRBV4-3 to TRBJ2-2, with 7 nucleotides matching TRBD2. Germline loops: CDR1 LGHNA, CDR2 YSLEER. This CDR3 is built from 15 residues. After removal of 5 bases from V and 0 bases from J, the junction contained 3 bases not matched to a gene. DNA for the CDR3: TGCGCCAGCAGCTACGGACTAGCGAACACCGGGGAGCTGTTTTTT. Translated: CASSYGLANTGELFF.